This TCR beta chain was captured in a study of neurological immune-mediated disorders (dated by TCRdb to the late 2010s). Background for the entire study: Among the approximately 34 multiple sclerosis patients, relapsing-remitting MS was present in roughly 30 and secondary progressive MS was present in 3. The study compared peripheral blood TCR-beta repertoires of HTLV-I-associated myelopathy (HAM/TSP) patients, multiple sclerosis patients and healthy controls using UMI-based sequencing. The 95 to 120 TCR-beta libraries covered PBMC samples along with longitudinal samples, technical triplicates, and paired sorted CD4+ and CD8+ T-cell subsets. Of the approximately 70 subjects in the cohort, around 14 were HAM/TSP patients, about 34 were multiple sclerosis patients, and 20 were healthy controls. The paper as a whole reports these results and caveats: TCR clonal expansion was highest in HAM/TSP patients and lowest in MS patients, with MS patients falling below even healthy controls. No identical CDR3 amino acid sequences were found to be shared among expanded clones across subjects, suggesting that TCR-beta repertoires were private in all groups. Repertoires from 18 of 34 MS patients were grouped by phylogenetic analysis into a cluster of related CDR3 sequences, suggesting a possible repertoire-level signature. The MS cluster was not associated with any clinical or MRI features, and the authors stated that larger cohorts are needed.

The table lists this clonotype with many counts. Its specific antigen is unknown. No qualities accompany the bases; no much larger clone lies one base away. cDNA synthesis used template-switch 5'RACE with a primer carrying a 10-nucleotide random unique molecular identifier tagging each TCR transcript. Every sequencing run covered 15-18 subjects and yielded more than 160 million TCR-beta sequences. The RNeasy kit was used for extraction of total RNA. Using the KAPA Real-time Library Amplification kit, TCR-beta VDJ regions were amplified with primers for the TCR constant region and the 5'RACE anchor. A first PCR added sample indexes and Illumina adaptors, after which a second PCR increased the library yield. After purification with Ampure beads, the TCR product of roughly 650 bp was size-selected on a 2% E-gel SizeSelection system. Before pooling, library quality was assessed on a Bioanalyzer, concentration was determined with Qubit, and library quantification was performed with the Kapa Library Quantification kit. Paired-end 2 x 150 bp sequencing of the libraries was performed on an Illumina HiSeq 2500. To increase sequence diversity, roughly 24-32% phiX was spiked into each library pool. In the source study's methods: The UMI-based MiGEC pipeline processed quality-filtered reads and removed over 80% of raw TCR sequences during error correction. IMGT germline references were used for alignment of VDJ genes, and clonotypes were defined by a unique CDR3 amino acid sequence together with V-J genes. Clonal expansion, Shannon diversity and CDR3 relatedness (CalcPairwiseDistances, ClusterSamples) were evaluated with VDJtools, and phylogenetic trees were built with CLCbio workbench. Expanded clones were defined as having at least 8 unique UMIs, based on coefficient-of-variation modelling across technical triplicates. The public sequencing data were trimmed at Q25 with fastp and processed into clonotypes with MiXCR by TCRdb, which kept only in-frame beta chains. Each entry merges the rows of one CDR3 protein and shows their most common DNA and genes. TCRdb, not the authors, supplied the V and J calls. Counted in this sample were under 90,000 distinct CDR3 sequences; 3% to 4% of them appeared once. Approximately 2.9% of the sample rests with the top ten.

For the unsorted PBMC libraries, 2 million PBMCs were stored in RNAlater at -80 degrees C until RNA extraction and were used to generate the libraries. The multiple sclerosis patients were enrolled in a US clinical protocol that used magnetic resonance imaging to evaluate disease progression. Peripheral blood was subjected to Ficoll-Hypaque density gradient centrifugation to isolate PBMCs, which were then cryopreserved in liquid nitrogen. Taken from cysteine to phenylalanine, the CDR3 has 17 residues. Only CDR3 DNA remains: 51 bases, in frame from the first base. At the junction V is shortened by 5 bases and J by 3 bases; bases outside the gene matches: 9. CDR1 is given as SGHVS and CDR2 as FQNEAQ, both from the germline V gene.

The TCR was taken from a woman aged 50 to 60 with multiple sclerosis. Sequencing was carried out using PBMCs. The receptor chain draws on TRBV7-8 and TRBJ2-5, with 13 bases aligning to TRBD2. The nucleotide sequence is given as TGTGCCAGCAGCCAGACTAGCGGGGGGTATTTGGAAGAGACCCAGTACTTC. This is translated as CASSQTSGGYLEETQYF.